This TCR beta chain was recorded in a study of sequential checkpoint blockade in melanoma. Trimming removed 6 bases from V and 4 bases from J, with 15 bases in between. Germline V CDR1 and CDR2: MDHEN, SYDVKM. The CDR3 has 14 residues. Treatment denoted: randomized to nivolumab then ipilimumab (arm A) or the reverse (arm B). Patients had received no earlier DNA-damaging chemotherapy. Live CD3+CD8+ CD19− CD56− cells were sorted from PBMCs. Profiled with immunoSEQ multiplex PCR; TCRdb holds only in-frame clones, not every one. The data show almost 20,000 clones, with roughly four fifths seen just once and roughly half held by the top ten.

Sequencing was performed on CD8+ T cells sorted from blood (inferred from file names), taken from a patient given nivolumab and ipilimumab in sequence. The chain carries TRBV28 and TRBJ1-1; no clear D gene. This TCR was recovered from a human donor with melanoma. CDR3 DNA sequence: TGTGCCAGCAGCTTTATGATTCGCGGCACTGAAGCTTTCTTT. Protein: CASSFMIRGTEAFF.